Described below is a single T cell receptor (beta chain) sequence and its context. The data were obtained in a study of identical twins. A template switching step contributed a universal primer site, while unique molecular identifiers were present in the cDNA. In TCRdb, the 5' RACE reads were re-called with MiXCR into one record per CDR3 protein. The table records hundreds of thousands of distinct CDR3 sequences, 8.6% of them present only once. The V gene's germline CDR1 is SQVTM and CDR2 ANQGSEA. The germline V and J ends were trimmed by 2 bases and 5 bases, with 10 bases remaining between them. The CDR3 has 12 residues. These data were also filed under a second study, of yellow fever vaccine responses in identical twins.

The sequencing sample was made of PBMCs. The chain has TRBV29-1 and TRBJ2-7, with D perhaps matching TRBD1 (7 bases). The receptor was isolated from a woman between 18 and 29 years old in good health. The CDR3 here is CSVEQGGNEQYF. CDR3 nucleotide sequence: TGCAGCGTTGAACAGGGGGGCAACGAGCAGTACTTC.